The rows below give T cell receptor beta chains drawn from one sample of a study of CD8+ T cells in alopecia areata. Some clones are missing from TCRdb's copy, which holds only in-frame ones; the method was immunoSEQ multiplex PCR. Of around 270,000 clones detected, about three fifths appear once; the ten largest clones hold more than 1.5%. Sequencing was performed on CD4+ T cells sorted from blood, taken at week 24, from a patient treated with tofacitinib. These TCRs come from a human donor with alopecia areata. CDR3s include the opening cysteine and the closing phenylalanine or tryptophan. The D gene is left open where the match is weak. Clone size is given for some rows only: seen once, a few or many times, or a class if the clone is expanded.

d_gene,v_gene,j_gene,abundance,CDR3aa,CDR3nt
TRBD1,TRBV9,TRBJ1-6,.,CASSATGDSPLHF,TGTGCCAGCAGCGCAACAGGGGACTCACCCCTCCACTTT
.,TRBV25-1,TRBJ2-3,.,CASSENAGTISTDTQYF,TGTGCCAGCAGTGAAAACGCCGGGACCATAAGCACAGATACGCAGTATTTT
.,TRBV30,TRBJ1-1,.,CAWMSQSGPRTLIEAFF,TGTGCCTGGATGTCCCAGTCAGGCCCCCGGACATTAATAGAAGCTTTCTTT
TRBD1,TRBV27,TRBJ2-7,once,CASSSTTGGGEQYF,TGTGCCAGCAGTTCTACAACAGGGGGCGGCGAGCAGTACTTC
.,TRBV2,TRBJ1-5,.,CASSDGTTGRQPQHF,TGTGCCAGCAGTGACGGCACCACAGGGCGTCAGCCCCAGCATTTT
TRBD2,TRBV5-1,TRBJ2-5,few,CASSLVGGRWGQETQYF,TGCGCCAGCAGCTTGGTCGGCGGGAGGTGGGGGCAAGAGACCCAGTACTTC
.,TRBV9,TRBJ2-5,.,CASSVKPQETQYF,TGTGCCAGCAGCGTAAAACCCCAAGAGACCCAGTACTTC
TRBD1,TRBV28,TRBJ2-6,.,CASSLWTGAGANVLTF,TGTGCCAGCAGTTTATGGACAGGGGCTGGGGCCAACGTCCTGACTTTC
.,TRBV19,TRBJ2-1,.,CASSIDLVSGHNEQFF,TGTGCCAGTAGTATAGATCTTGTATCCGGCCACAATGAGCAGTTCTTC
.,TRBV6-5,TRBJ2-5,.,CASSYSEEETQYF,TGTGCCAGCAGTTACTCGGAGGAAGAGACCCAGTACTTC
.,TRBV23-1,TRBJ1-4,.,CASSQKTNEKLFF,TGCGCCAGCAGCCAAAAGACGAATGAAAAACTGTTTTTT
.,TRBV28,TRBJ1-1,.,CASSRSGAMNTEAFF,TGTGCCAGCAGCCGATCGGGGGCTATGAACACTGAAGCTTTCTTT
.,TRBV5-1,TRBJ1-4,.,CASSLARGTDEKLFF,TGCGCCAGCAGCTTGGCCAGGGGTACCGATGAAAAACTGTTTTTT
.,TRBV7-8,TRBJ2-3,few,CASSPSHPSTDTQYF,TGTGCCAGCAGCCCTTCGCACCCCAGCACAGATACGCAGTATTTT
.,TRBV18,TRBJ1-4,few,CASSLLGTRDEKLFF,TGTGCCAGCTCACTCTTGGGGACAAGGGATGAAAAACTGTTTTTT
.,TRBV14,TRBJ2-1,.,CASSPAGTRYNEQFF,TGTGCCAGCAGCCCTGCGGGCACGAGGTACAATGAGCAGTTCTTC
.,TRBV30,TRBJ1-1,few,CAWSEFLKAAFF,TGTGCCTGGAGTGAATTCCTAAAGGCGGCTTTCTTT
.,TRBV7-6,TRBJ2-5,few,CASSLPGIGGQTQYF,TGTGCCAGCAGCTTACCTGGGATCGGGGGGCAGACCCAGTACTTC
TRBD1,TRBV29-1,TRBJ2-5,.,CSVEGDRGQETQYF,TGCAGCGTTGAAGGGGACAGGGGGCAAGAGACCCAGTACTTC
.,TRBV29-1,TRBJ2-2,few,CSVPRGAQDTGELFF,TGCAGCGTCCCTCGCGGGGCGCAGGACACCGGGGAGCTGTTTTTT
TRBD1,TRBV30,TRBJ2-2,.,CARGQGANTGELFF,TGTGCCCGTGGACAGGGGGCGAACACCGGGGAGCTGTTTTTT
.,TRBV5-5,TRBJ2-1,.,CASSVSRVREQFF,TGTGCCAGCAGCGTGAGCAGGGTTCGTGAGCAGTTCTTC
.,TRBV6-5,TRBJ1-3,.,CASGSSGNTIYF,TGTGCCAGCGGGAGCTCTGGAAACACCATATATTTT
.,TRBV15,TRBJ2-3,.,CATSRDWDRTDTQYF,TGTGCCACCAGCAGAGATTGGGACCGCACAGATACGCAGTATTTT
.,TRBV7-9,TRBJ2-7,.,CASSSGLLTYEQYF,TGTGCCAGCAGTTCAGGACTCCTCACCTACGAGCAGTACTTC
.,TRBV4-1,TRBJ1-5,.,CASSQEQDNQPQHF,TGCGCCAGCAGCCAAGAGCAGGACAATCAGCCCCAGCATTTT
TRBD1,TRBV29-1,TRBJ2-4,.,CSVGGQGAIQYF,TGCAGCGTTGGGGGACAGGGGGCCATTCAGTACTTC
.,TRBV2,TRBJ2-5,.,CASSVTGDLLETQYF,TGTGCCAGCAGTGTGACGGGGGACCTGTTGGAGACCCAGTACTTC
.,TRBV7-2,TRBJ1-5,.,CASSNTGQQPQHF,TGTGCCAGCAGCAATACAGGGCAACAGCCCCAGCATTTT
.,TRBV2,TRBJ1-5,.,CASSLQGSSNQPQHF,TGTGCCAGCAGTCTACAGGGAAGTTCCAATCAGCCCCAGCATTTT
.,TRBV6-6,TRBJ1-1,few,CASSLTRATDEAFF,TGTGCCAGCAGTCTAACCAGGGCCACCGATGAAGCTTTCTTT
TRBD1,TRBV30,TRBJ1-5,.,CAWSAGRDSYSNQPQHF,TGTGCCTGGAGTGCCGGAAGGGACAGCTATAGCAATCAGCCCCAGCATTTT
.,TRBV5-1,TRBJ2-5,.,CASSLSAVGQETQYF,TGCGCCAGCAGCTTGTCGGCAGTAGGGCAAGAGACCCAGTACTTC
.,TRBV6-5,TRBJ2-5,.,CASSYSGSGETQYF,TGTGCCAGCAGTTACTCTGGAAGTGGGGAGACCCAGTACTTC
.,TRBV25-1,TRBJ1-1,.,CASVAVGHNTEAFF,TGTGCCAGCGTAGCTGTAGGGCATAACACTGAAGCTTTCTTT
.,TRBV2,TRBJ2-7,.,CASKEGGTEQYF,TGTGCCAGCAAGGAGGGGGGAACGGAGCAGTACTTC
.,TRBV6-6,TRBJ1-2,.,CASSYPLQSNYGYTF,TGTGCCAGCAGTTACCCCTTACAGTCTAACTATGGCTACACCTTC
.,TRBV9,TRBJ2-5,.,CASSSTEETQYF,TGTGCCAGCAGCTCGACAGAAGAGACCCAGTACTTC
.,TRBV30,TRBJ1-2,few,CAWGGTGHRVDGYTF,TGTGCCTGGGGTGGGACGGGACACAGAGTAGATGGCTACACCTTC
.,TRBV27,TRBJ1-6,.,CASRSSAGRTNSPLHF,TGTGCCAGCAGGTCCAGTGCGGGACGGACCAATTCACCCCTCCACTTT
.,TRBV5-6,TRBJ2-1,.,CASSSETRRGNEQFF,TGTGCCAGCAGCTCGGAGACTCGGAGGGGCAATGAGCAGTTCTTC
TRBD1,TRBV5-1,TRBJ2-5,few,CASSSYPTGGETQYF,TGCGCCAGCAGCTCCTACCCGACAGGGGGAGAGACCCAGTACTTC
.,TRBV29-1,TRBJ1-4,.,CSGAPGSTNEKLFF,TGCAGCGGGGCCCCGGGGTCAACTAATGAAAAACTGTTTTTT
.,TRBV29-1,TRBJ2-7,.,CSVGTATSYEQYF,TGCAGCGTTGGGACAGCCACCTCCTACGAGCAGTACTTC
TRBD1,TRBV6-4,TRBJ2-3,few,CASSPEYRGADTQYF,TGTGCCAGCAGTCCGGAATACAGGGGGGCAGATACGCAGTATTTT
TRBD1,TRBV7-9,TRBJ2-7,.,CASSLLRDRGVYEQYF,TGTGCCAGCAGCTTACTCCGGGACAGGGGAGTCTACGAGCAGTACTTC
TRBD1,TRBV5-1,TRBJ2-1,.,CASSLAGTGASYNEQFF,TGCGCCAGCAGCTTGGCCGGGACAGGGGCCTCCTACAATGAGCAGTTCTTC
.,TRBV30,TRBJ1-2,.,CAWRVQGSLNYGYTF,TGTGCCTGGAGGGTCCAGGGGTCCCTAAACTATGGCTACACCTTC